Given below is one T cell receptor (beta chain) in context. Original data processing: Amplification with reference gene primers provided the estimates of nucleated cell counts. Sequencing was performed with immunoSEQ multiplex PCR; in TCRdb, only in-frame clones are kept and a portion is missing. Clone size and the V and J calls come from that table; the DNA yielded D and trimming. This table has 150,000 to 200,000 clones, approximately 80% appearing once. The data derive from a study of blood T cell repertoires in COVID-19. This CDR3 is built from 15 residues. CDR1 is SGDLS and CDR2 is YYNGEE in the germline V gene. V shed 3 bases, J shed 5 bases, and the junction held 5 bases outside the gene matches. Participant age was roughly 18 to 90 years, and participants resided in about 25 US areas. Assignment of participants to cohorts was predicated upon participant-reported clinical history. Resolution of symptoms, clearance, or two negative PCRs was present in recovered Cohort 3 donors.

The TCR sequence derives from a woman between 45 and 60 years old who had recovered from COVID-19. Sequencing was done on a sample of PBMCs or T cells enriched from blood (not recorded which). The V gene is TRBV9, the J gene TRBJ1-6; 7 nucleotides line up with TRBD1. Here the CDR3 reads CASSEGGADNSPLHF. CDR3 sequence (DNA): TGTGCCAGCAGCGAAGGGGGCGCTGATAATTCACCCCTCCACTTT.